These T cell receptor beta chains were read from a single sample in a study of blood T cells in healthy people across ages. From the 5' RACE reads, TCRdb called clonotypes with MiXCR, one entry per CDR3 protein. The sample includes about 1.6 million distinct CDR3 sequences, roughly 30% of them seen just once. Sequenced: blood. All receptors derive from a woman in her 30s in good health. Each CDR3 is given with its conserved first and last residue. The D gene is left open where the match is weak. For some rows the clone size is stated as once, few or many, or as a class when expanded; others skip it.

j_call clone_size d_call v_call cdr3_aa cdr3_nt
TRBJ2-7 many NA TRBV29-1 CSVVYLDSYEQYF TGCAGCGTTGTGTATCTAGATTCCTACGAGCAGTACTTC
TRBJ2-3 few TRBD2 TRBV12-3/TRBV12-4 CASSVTSGRVDTQYF TGTGCCAGCAGCGTTACTAGCGGGAGAGTGGATACGCAGTATTTT
TRBJ2-1 many NA TRBV6-1 CASSDHSGYNEQFF TGTGCCAGCAGTGACCATAGCGGCTACAATGAGCAGTTCTTC
TRBJ1-1 few NA TRBV7-2 CASSLLRVTEAFF TGTGCCAGCAGTTTATTGAGGGTAACTGAAGCTTTCTTT
TRBJ2-1 few NA TRBV6-1 CASSGLDPNNEQFF TGTGCCAGCAGTGGGCTAGACCCTAACAATGAGCAGTTCTTC
TRBJ2-7 NA NA TRBV10-3 CAISELGADGEQYF TGTGCCATCAGTGAATTAGGGGCCGATGGGGAGCAGTACTTC
TRBJ2-1 NA TRBD2 TRBV5-6 CASSLGGLAAHNEQFF TGTGCCAGCAGCTTGGGGGGACTAGCCGCCCACAATGAGCAGTTCTTC
TRBJ2-3 few NA TRBV27 CASSLLWNSADTQYF TGTGCCAGCAGTTTATTGTGGAATAGCGCAGATACGCAGTATTTT
TRBJ1-5 NA NA TRBV27 CASKPTGRPNQPQHF TGTGCCAGCAAGCCTACCGGGAGGCCAAATCAGCCCCAGCATTTT
TRBJ1-1 NA NA TRBV7-6 CASSSRRTSEYTEAFF TGTGCCAGCAGCTCCCGGAGGACCTCCGAGTACACTGAAGCTTTCTTT
TRBJ2-1 NA NA TRBV11-2 CASSLARPGSYNEQFF TGTGCCAGCAGCTTAGCTCGGCCTGGCTCCTACAATGAGCAGTTCTTC
TRBJ2-5 few NA TRBV18 CASSPPDYQETQYF TGTGCCAGCTCACCACCGGACTACCAAGAGACCCAGTACTTC
TRBJ1-2 NA NA TRBV3-1 CASSQEGTGGYTF TGTGCCAGCAGCCAAGAAGGCACAGGCGGCTACACCTTC
TRBJ1-2 NA NA TRBV7-9 CASSRDKSYGYTF TGTGCCAGCAGCCGGGACAAGAGTTATGGCTACACCTTC
TRBJ2-3 NA NA TRBV12-3/TRBV12-4 CASSLSRDTDTQYF TGTGCCAGCAGTTTATCCCGGGACACAGATACGCAGTATTTT
TRBJ2-1 few NA TRBV9 CASSAGSLDEQFF TGTGCCAGCAGCGCAGGGTCATTAGATGAGCAGTTCTTC
TRBJ2-3 NA NA TRBV5-1 CASKGPARSTDTQYF TGCGCCAGCAAGGGGCCAGCACGTAGCACAGATACGCAGTATTTT
TRBJ2-7 NA NA TRBV18 CASSLTWDSYEQYF TGTGCCAGCTCGCTCACTTGGGATTCCTACGAGCAGTACTTC
TRBJ2-5 NA NA TRBV2 CASSIGVRETQYF TGTGCCAGCAGCATTGGGGTAAGGGAGACCCAGTACTTC